This T cell receptor beta chain was captured by sequencing in a study of blood T cell repertoires in COVID-19. As originally analysed: Cell counts per sample came from amplifying reference gene primers. Sequencing used immunoSEQ multiplex PCR; TCRdb keeps in-frame clones, though not all of them. That table supplies the V and J calls and clone size; D and trimming were determined from the DNA. Here the sample spans approximately 200,000 clones, about 82% being singletons. The V gene lost 4 bases and the J gene lost 0 bases, with 12 bases spanning the gap. Looked up from germline, CDR1 is MGHDK and CDR2 is SYGVNS. This CDR3 has 15 amino acids. This clone was seen a few times.

The chain carries TRBV25-1 and TRBJ1-1; unclear D gene. The sequenced sample was peripheral blood. This TCR was sampled from a woman between 25 and 40 years old with acute or convalescent COVID-19. The CDR3 DNA is TGTGCCAGCAGTGGCCTGACTAGTATGAACACTGAAGCTTTCTTT. It translates to CASSGLTSMNTEAFF.